The rows below give T cell receptor beta chains drawn from one sample of a study of T cell repertoires in cytomegalovirus infection. The antigens for these receptors are not known. TCRdb fed the reads into MiXCR, producing one record per CDR3 protein. This table holds fewer than 350,000 distinct CDR3 sequences, roughly 28% found once. Material: cultured PBMCs, obtained from culture after CMV antigen stimulation. These receptors all stem from a human donor in good health (CMV status not recorded). Some clones in this sample may be carry-over from other donors' samples. Both conserved end residues are part of each CDR3. A D gene is named only where the DNA matches it firmly. Rows may omit the clone size; those that give it use once, few, many or a size class.

CASSYGEEKLFF	TGTGCCAGCAGTTACGGAGAAGAAAAACTGTTTTTT	TRBJ1-4	few	TRBV6-2/TRBV6-3	.
CASSHEWQETQYF	TGTGCCAGCAGCCATGAATGGCAAGAGACCCAGTACTTC	TRBJ2-5	.	TRBV14	.
CASRPGQPDEKLFF	TGCGCCAGCAGACCGGGACAGCCTGATGAAAAACTGTTTTTT	TRBJ1-4	.	TRBV23-1	TRBD1
CASSPGGISNQPQHF	TGTGCCAGCAGCCCCGGGGGGATTAGCAATCAGCCCCAGCATTTT	TRBJ1-5	few	TRBV7-2	.
CASSSLDTDRINTGELFF	TGTGCCAGCAGCTCTTTAGACACGGACAGGATAAACACCGGGGAGCTGTTTTTT	TRBJ2-2	few	TRBV7-6	TRBD1
CASKTGERNQPQHF	TGTGCCAGTAAGACAGGGGAGCGCAATCAGCCCCAGCATTTT	TRBJ1-5	few	TRBV12-3/TRBV12-4	TRBD1
CASSQADRGQNGYTF	TGTGCCAGCAGCCAAGCGGACAGGGGGCAAAATGGCTACACCTTC	TRBJ1-2	.	TRBV3-1	TRBD1
CASSLGPDRNTEAFF	TGTGCCAGCAGTTTAGGCCCCGACAGAAACACTGAAGCTTTCTTT	TRBJ1-1	.	TRBV12-3/TRBV12-4	.
CASRVTDTQYF	TGTGCCAGCAGGGTCACAGATACGCAGTATTTT	TRBJ2-3	.	TRBV7-9	.
CASSPRGHRELFF	TGTGCCAGCAGTCCCCGGGGACACCGGGAGCTGTTTTTT	TRBJ2-2	.	TRBV12-3/TRBV12-4	.
CASSGGTASYEQYF	TGTGCCAGCAGCGGGGGGACAGCCTCCTACGAGCAGTACTTC	TRBJ2-7	.	TRBV7-9	.
CAINREGAVDEQYF	TGTGCCATCAATAGGGAGGGGGCAGTTGACGAGCAGTACTTC	TRBJ2-7	many	TRBV10-3	.
CASSYSGQGGSGANVLTF	TGTGCCAGCAGTTACTCGGGTCAGGGGGGGTCTGGGGCCAACGTCCTGACTTTC	TRBJ2-6	.	TRBV6-6	.
CAIRGDRDYEQYF	TGTGCCATCAGGGGGGACAGGGACTACGAGCAGTACTTC	TRBJ2-7	few	TRBV10-3	TRBD1
CASSPTGRGETQYF	TGTGCTAGCAGCCCGACAGGGCGTGGAGAGACCCAGTACTTC	TRBJ2-5	.	TRBV7-7	TRBD1
CSVERDGPYTF	TGCAGCGTTGAACGGGACGGCCCATACACCTTC	TRBJ1-2	.	TRBV29-1	.
CASSGPGQGGEKLFF	TGTGCCAGCAGCGGACCGGGCCAGGGCGGTGAAAAACTGTTTTTT	TRBJ1-4	many	TRBV7-8	.
CASSFLAGVPHEQFF	TGTGCCAGCAGTTTTCTAGCGGGAGTTCCGCATGAGCAGTTCTTC	TRBJ2-1	few	TRBV12-3/TRBV12-4	TRBD2
CASSLWLATNTGELFF	TGTGCCAGCAGTTTATGGCTAGCCACGAACACCGGGGAGCTGTTTTTT	TRBJ2-2	.	TRBV28	.
CASSESLGRNEQFF	TGTGCCAGCAGTGAATCCCTAGGGCGGAATGAGCAGTTCTTC	TRBJ2-1	.	TRBV25-1	.
CASSPFVGSTDTQYF	TGTGCCAGCAGCCCATTCGTTGGCAGCACAGATACGCAGTATTTT	TRBJ2-3	many	TRBV7-6	.
CASNDPGLDTEAFF	TGTGCCAGTAACGATCCCGGGTTAGACACTGAAGCTTTCTTT	TRBJ1-1	many	TRBV19	.
CASSLGAGDTYNSPLHF	TGTGCCAGCAGCTTAGGAGCGGGGGACACCTATAATTCACCCCTCCACTTT	TRBJ1-6	large	TRBV7-2	.
CASSQGPGRPHEQFF	TGTGCCAGCAGCCAGGGGCCGGGGAGGCCCCATGAGCAGTTCTTC	TRBJ2-1	.	TRBV4-2	.
CASSLRGKESSYEQYF	TGTGCCAGCAGCCTCCGTGGGAAGGAGAGCTCCTACGAGCAGTACTTC	TRBJ2-7	few	TRBV7-8	.
CASSLANGLGTDTQYF	TGTGCCAGCAGCTTAGCGAATGGACTAGGCACAGATACGCAGTATTTT	TRBJ2-3	many	TRBV7-2	TRBD2
CASSPRWTANYGYTF	TGTGCCAGCAGCCCGCGGTGGACTGCTAACTATGGCTACACCTTC	TRBJ1-2	many	TRBV7-2	.
CASSLTGQVGYEQYF	TGTGCCAGCAGTCTGACTGGACAGGTCGGATACGAGCAGTACTTC	TRBJ2-7	.	TRBV7-2	TRBD1
CASRVGGGTDTQYF	TGCGCCAGCAGGGTCGGCGGGGGGACAGATACGCAGTATTTT	TRBJ2-3	.	TRBV5-1	TRBD2
CASAPGLAGATGELFF	TGTGCCAGCGCCCCGGGACTAGCGGGAGCGACCGGGGAGCTGTTTTTT	TRBJ2-2	few	TRBV25-1	TRBD2
CASSSPSGTQETQYF	TGTGCCAGCAGCTCGCCCTCCGGGACTCAAGAGACCCAGTACTTC	TRBJ2-5	.	TRBV6-6	.
CASSPQVRDYYNEQFF	TGTGCCAGCTCACCACAGGTCCGGGACTACTACAATGAGCAGTTCTTC	TRBJ2-1	.	TRBV18	TRBD2
CASSLSSTAGSNQPQHF	TGTGCCAGCAGCTTAAGCAGCACAGCCGGGAGCAATCAGCCCCAGCATTTT	TRBJ1-5	medium-sized	TRBV7-8	.
CASSSDQNTGELFF	TGTGCCAGCTCATCCGACCAGAACACCGGGGAGCTGTTTTTT	TRBJ2-2	.	TRBV18	.
CASSLAIHRVSTEAFF	TGTGCCAGCAGCTTAGCCATCCACAGGGTATCCACTGAAGCTTTCTTT	TRBJ1-1	.	TRBV7-2	.
CASSESGVIYLSGYTF	TGTGCCAGCAGTGAATCAGGGGTCATATACTTGAGTGGCTACACCTTC	TRBJ1-2	once	TRBV2	.
CASSLMGLDNEQFF	TGTGCCAGCAGCTTAATGGGGTTGGACAATGAGCAGTTCTTC	TRBJ2-1	many	TRBV7-3	.
CASTGSPGNTIYF	TGTGCCAGTACAGGGAGCCCCGGAAACACCATATATTTT	TRBJ1-3	.	TRBV4-2	.
CASSLTGGGNQETQYF	TGTGCCAGCAGCTTAACGGGGGGGGGGAACCAAGAGACCCAGTACTTC	TRBJ2-5	many	TRBV7-3	TRBD2
CASSHFSGPVGEKLFF	TGTGCCAGCAGTCATTTCTCCGGACCCGTCGGGGAAAAACTGTTTTTT	TRBJ1-4	few	TRBV14	.
CASSLNPAGGPDTQYF	TGTGCCAGCAGCTTAAATCCAGCGGGGGGGCCAGATACGCAGTATTTT	TRBJ2-3	many	TRBV7-3	TRBD2
CASSVGHSAPNYGYTF	TGTGCCAGCAGCGTAGGACACAGTGCGCCAAACTATGGCTACACCTTC	TRBJ1-2	.	TRBV9	.
CASSLSRRWGIDTGELFF	TGTGCCAGCAGCTTATCCCGGCGTTGGGGGATTGACACCGGGGAGCTGTTTTTT	TRBJ2-2	.	TRBV7-9	.
CASSPSSGLTYNELFF	TGTGCCAGCAGCCCCTCCAGCGGTTTGACCTACAATGAGCTGTTCTTC	TRBJ2-1	.	TRBV7-3	.
CASSWTGWTDTQYF	TGTGCCAGCAGCTGGACAGGGTGGACAGATACGCAGTATTTT	TRBJ2-3	few	TRBV7-9	TRBD1
CASSEIGQGIDEQYF	TGTGCCAGCAGTGAAATTGGACAGGGGATCGACGAGCAGTACTTC	TRBJ2-7	.	TRBV2	TRBD1
CASSRETGTGNGYTF	TGTGCCAGTAGTCGTGAGACCGGGACAGGGAATGGCTACACCTTC	TRBJ1-2	.	TRBV19	TRBD1
CASSPGGTLTDTQYF	TGTGCCAGCAGTCCCGGTGGGACTCTCACAGATACGCAGTATTTT	TRBJ2-3	few	TRBV7-6	.
CATSEPTSNIQYF	TGTGCCACCAGTGAACCTACTAGCAACATTCAGTACTTC	TRBJ2-4	few	TRBV24-1	.
CASSQDGTGGLNEQYF	TGTGCCAGCAGCCAAGACGGGACAGGGGGCCTCAACGAGCAGTACTTC	TRBJ2-7	.	TRBV4-2	TRBD1
CSVRDRLNTEAFF	TGCAGCGTCCGTGACAGACTAAACACTGAAGCTTTCTTT	TRBJ1-1	.	TRBV29-1	.
CASSFSSGYEQYF	TGTGCCAGCAGCTTCTCTAGCGGTTACGAGCAGTACTTC	TRBJ2-7	few	TRBV7-3	TRBD2
CASSLSGGRHNEQFF	TGTGCCAGCAGCTTAAGCGGGGGCAGGCACAATGAGCAGTTCTTC	TRBJ2-1	many	TRBV7-8	TRBD2
CASSYRGLSGYTF	TGTGCCAGCAGTTACAGGGGGCTCTCTGGCTACACCTTC	TRBJ1-2	.	TRBV25-1	TRBD1
CSVEPVVHTQYF	TGCAGCGTTGAACCGGTTGTCCATACCCAGTACTTC	TRBJ2-5	.	TRBV29-1	.